This T cell receptor (beta chain) emerged from a study of blood T cell repertoires in COVID-19. Study-wide context: Material from acute and convalescent COVID-19 was sourced from the United States, Italy and Spain.

Germline V gene data show CDR1 as SQVTM and CDR2 as ANQGSEA. The CDR3 extends over 10 amino acids. Trimming stripped 7 bases from V and 6 bases from J, with 8 bases between. Generated by immunoSEQ multiplex PCR, the TCRdb table keeps only in-frame clones and is missing some. The sample contains 65,000 to 70,000 clones, about four fifths of which appear only once. This TCR was sampled from a woman aged 55-69 years with acute or convalescent COVID-19. Sequencing used peripheral blood. V gene TRBV29-1 combines with J gene TRBJ2-3, with D unresolved. CDR3 DNA: TGCAGCGCCGGTTGGGATACGCAGTATTTT. It codes for CSAGWDTQYF.